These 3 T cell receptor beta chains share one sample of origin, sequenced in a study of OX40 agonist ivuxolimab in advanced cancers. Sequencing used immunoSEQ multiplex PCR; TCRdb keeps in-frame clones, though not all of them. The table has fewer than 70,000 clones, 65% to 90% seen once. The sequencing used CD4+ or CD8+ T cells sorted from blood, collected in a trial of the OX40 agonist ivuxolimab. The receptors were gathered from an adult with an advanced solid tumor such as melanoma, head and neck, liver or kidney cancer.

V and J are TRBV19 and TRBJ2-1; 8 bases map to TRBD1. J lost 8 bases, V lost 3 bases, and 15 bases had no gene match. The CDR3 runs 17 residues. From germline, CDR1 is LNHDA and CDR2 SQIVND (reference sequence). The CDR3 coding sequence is TGTGCCAGTAGTATTACGGGTGGGGCAGGGGGCTGGGATGAGCAGTTCTTC. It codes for CASSITGGAGGWDEQFF.

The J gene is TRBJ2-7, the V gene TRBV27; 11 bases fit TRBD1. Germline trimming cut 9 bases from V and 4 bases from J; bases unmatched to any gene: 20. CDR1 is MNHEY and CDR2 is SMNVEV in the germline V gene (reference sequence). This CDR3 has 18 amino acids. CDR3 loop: CARGNPPPGQGDVYEQYF. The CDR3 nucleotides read TGTGCCAGGGGGAACCCTCCGCCGGGACAGGGGGACGTGTACGAGCAGTACTTC.

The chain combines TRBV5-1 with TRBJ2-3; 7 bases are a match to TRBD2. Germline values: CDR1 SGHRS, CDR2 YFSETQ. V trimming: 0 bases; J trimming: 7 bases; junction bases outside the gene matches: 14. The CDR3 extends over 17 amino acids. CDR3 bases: TGCGCCAGCAGCTTGGGCGCTAGCGGCTCTGGGGGGAATACGCAGTATTTT. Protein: CASSLGASGSGGNTQYF. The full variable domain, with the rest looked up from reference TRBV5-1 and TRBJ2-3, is KAGVTQTPRYLIKTRGQQVTLSCSPISGHRSVSWYQQTPGQGLQFLFEYFSETQRNKGNFPGRFSGRQFSNSRSEMNVSTLELGDSALYLCASSLGASGSGGNTQYFGPGTRLTVL.